Listed below are T cell receptor beta chains from one sample, sequenced in a study of T cell responses to AZD1222 COVID-19 vaccine. This table comes from immunoSEQ multiplex PCR, and its TCRdb copy is limited to in-frame clones, with some not included. The sample holds approximately 120,000 clones, around nine tenths seen once. The sample was peripheral blood, taken on day 0 of AZD1222 vaccination. These receptor sequences come from an adult in good health. CDR3s leave out the opening cysteine and the closing phenylalanine or tryptophan. Only some rows state a clone size, as once, few, many or a class for expanded clones.

>TRBV20-1|NA
SASRGTGGNPQPQH
>TRBV10-3|NA
AISGTSGSQETQY
>TRBV27|few
ASSRAGGTGGYEQY
>TRBV24-1|NA
ATSDPGQGADTQY
>TRBV5-6|NA
ASSPPGAPDTQY
>TRBV5-6|NA
ASSLSQWTGYT
>TRBV27|NA
ASSLYNYNEQF
>TRBV6-4|NA
ASISPTRRGTQY
>TRBV12-5|NA
ASGGSGLAGFEQF
>TRBV6-5|NA
ASSSRTGKQETQY
>TRBV7-9|NA
ASSLQLGTEAF
>TRBV6-2/TRBV6-3|NA
ASSYDREGSGNTIY
>TRBV9|NA
ASSVSGRTVENTIY
>TRBV3-1/TRBV3-2|NA
ASSQDRWSRDEQY
>TRBV24-1|NA
ATSDPYSSSGNTIY
>TRBV29-1|NA
SVEEGYEQY
>TRBV19|NA
ASSIVYGELYNEQF
>TRBV23-1|NA
ASSQSGAGKYTGELF